These 13 T cell receptor beta chains came from one sample sequenced in a study of blood T cells in healthy people across ages. Using a J-beta primer mix together with a sample-barcoded 5' primer, a second PCR was run for about 7 to 12 cycles. TCRdb used MiXCR to reprocess the 5' RACE reads, holding one entry per CDR3 protein. Among 950,000 to 1,200,000 distinct CDR3 sequences, about two fifths were seen once, and the ten largest hold roughly 13%. The material sequenced was blood. The receptors originated from a man aged 18 to 29 in good health.

The CDR3: CASSFPDRDVETQYF. The CDR3 bases are TGCGCCAGCAGCTTCCCCGACAGGGATGTGGAGACCCAGTACTTC. V usage is TRBV5-1 and J usage is TRBJ2-5, with TRBD1 identical over 7 bases. The CDR3 covers 15 residues. V lost 2 bases and J lost 5; bases outside the gene matches: 9. Looked up from germline, CDR1 is SGHRS and CDR2 is YFSETQ.

The chain links TRBV6-1 to TRBJ2-4, with D possibly being TRBD1 (6 bases). The CDR3 is made up of 15 amino acids. Trimming removed 3 bases from V and 0 bases from J, with 9 bases in between. Per germline, CDR1 MNHNS and CDR2 SASEGT. CDR3 DNA sequence: TGTGCCAGCAGTGAGGGACACGTAGCCAAAAACATTCAGTACTTC. It translates to CASSEGHVAKNIQYF.

The V and J genes are TRBV12-3 or TRBV12-4 and TRBJ1-2; D gene uncertain. With 5 bases removed from V and 3 bases from J, the gap between germline ends came to 10 bases. The length of the CDR3 is 13 residues. CDR3: CASSTDQYYGYTF. As DNA, the CDR3 is TGTGCCAGCAGTACGGACCAATACTATGGCTACACCTTC.

In DNA, the CDR3 is TGCAGTGCCAACCGGGTTACAGAGACCCACTATGGCTACACCTTC. As protein: CSANRVTETHYGYTF. The rearrangement uses TRBV20-1 and TRBJ1-2; D not certain. The CDR3 contains 15 residues. Germline V lookup: CDR1 DFQATT, CDR2 SNEGSKA (reference sequence). Trimming pared 6 bases from V and 3 bases from J, leaving 20 bases between.

There are a few counts of this clonotype. This rearrangement joins TRBV6-1 to TRBJ2-1; D is undetermined. The CDR3 contains 15 residues. V dropped 6 bases and J dropped 12 bases, with 24 bases sitting between them. Germline V gene lookup returns CDR1 MNHNS and CDR2 SASEGT. In DNA form, the CDR3 reads TGTGCCAGCAGCGCCCCTCCGGGCCCAAAGGATGGGCAGTTCTTC. It is translated as CASSAPPGPKDGQFF.

This clonotype was observed once. The chain combines TRBV9 with TRBJ2-5; possible D gene TRBD2, 7 bases. V lost 1 base, J lost 4 bases, and 17 bases lay in between. The CDR3 is made up of 16 amino acids. The germline V gene has CDR1 SGDLS and CDR2 YYNGEE. Here the CDR3 DNA reads TGTGCCAGCAGCGTATGGGGAGGGGGTGAAGGAGAGACCCAGTACTTC. Translation: CASSVWGGGEGETQYF. Full variable domain (outside the CDR3, taken from reference TRBV9 and TRBJ2-5): DSGVTQTPKHLITATGQRVTLRCSPRSGDLSVYWYQQSLDQGLQFLIQYYNGEERAKGNILERFSAQQFPDLHSELNLSSLELGDSALYFCASSVWGGGEGETQYFGPGTRLLVL.

This clonotype came up many times. The chain uses TRBV7-2 and TRBJ2-3, with 9 positions matching TRBD2. Germline-derived CDR1 and CDR2 are SGHTA and FQGNSA. The CDR3 has 15 residues. V shed 1 base, J shed 1 base, and the junction held 0 bases outside the gene matches. The CDR3 loop is CASSLVAGGTDTQYF. The CDR3 DNA is TGTGCCAGCAGCTTAGTAGCGGGGGGCACAGATACGCAGTATTTT.

In its sample, this clonotype was seen a few times. This chain joins TRBV7-9 and TRBJ1-2; tentatively, D is TRBD1 (5 bases). The V and J ends lost 7 bases and 5 bases respectively, with 23 bases between them. CDR1 SEHNR and CDR2 FQNEAQ come from the germline V gene (reference sequence). CDR3 length equals 16 residues. The CDR3 nucleotides are TGTGCCAGCACCACCGACAGCCACCCTCTTGGGTATGGCTACACCTTC. Translated, it gives CASTTDSHPLGYGYTF.

This clonotype was seen only a few times. The V gene is TRBV5-4, the J gene TRBJ2-3, with 8 bases matching TRBD2. This CDR3 region has 15 residues. J gave up 4 bases and V 4 bases, and 8 bases lay outside the gene matches. CDR1 is SGHNT and CDR2 is YYREEE in the germline V gene (reference sequence). CDR3 sequence reads: CASSIKRGRADTQYF. CDR3 in DNA: TGTGCCAGCAGCATCAAGCGGGGGCGGGCAGATACGCAGTATTTT.

In this sample, this clonotype turned up a few times. The rearrangement links TRBV6-5 to TRBJ2-1, with D possibly being TRBD2 (6 bases). V shed 6 bases and J shed 3 bases, with 9 bases lying between them. From germline, CDR1 is MNHEY and CDR2 SVGAGI. There are 13 residues in the CDR3. The CDR3 DNA reads TGTGCCAGCAGAGAGGGACTCTACAATGAGCAGTTCTTC. Residues: CASREGLYNEQFF.

This chain connects TRBV4-1 to TRBJ1-4; 8 positions match TRBD1. V shed 4 bases, J shed 6 bases, and the junction held 7 bases outside the gene matches. Germline-derived CDR1 and CDR2 are MGHRA and YSYEKL. CDR3 length equals 15 residues. The CDR3 spells CASSPQGGEDEKLFF. CDR3 DNA: TGCGCCAGCAGCCCACAGGGGGGGGAGGATGAAAAACTGTTTTTT.

This clonotype appeared a few times. This sequence joins TRBV3-1 and TRBJ2-1; the D is unclear. The CDR3 extends over 12 amino acids. CDR1 and CDR2 from the germline V gene are LGHDT and YNNKEL (reference sequence). Trimming stripped 0 bases from V and 12 bases from J, with 9 bases between. The CDR3 loop is CASSQDQRVQFF. CDR3 bases: TGTGCCAGCAGCCAAGATCAAAGGGTGCAGTTCTTC.

Remarks on this clonotype: A much larger clone lies a single base off, so this may be a read error. The chain links TRBV27 to TRBJ2-1; D may be TRBD1 (5 bases). This CDR3 spans 14 amino acids. Trimming shortened V by 6 bases and J by 10 bases, and 19 bases separated the two germline ends. Germline V lookup: CDR1 MNHEY, CDR2 SMNVEV (reference sequence). The CDR3 region is CASSYSGFSNEQFF. The CDR3 DNA reads TGTGCCAGCAGCTATTCAGGGTTCTCGAACGAGCAGTTCTTC.